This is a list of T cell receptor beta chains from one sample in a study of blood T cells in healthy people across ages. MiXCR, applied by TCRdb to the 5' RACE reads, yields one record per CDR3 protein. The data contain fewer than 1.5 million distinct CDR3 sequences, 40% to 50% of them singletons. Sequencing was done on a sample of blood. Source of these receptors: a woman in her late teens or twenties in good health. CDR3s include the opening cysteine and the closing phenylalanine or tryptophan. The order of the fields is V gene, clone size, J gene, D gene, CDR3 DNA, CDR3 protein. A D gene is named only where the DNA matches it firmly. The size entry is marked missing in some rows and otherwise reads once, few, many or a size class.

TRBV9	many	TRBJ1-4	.	TGTGCCAGCAGCGCACAGGGATATGAAAAACTGTTTTTT	CASSAQGYEKLFF
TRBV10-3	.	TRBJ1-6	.	TGTGCCGACGAGGGAGGGCTAAAGGATAATTCACCCCCCCACTTT	CADEGGLKDNSPPHF
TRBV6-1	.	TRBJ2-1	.	TGTGCCAGCAGTGAAGGCTCCCAAAACACGCAGTTCTTC	CASSEGSQNTQFF
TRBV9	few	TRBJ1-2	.	TGTGCCAGCAGCCCTGGGGAGGGTAACCGCTATGGCTACACCTTC	CASSPGEGNRYGYTF
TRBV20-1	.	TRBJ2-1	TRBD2	TGCAGTGCCCACGGGACTAGCGGGAGCTCCTACAATGAGCAGTTCTTC	CSAHGTSGSSYNEQFF
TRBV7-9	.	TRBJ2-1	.	TGTGCCAGCAGCTCCACGGGCCCAGGAAGGAATGAGCAGTTCTTC	CASSSTGPGRNEQFF
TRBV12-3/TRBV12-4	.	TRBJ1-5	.	TGTGCCAGCAGTGTACGCGGGACCAATCAATCCCAGCATTTT	CASSVRGTNQSQHF
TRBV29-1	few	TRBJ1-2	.	TGCAGCGGACTTGACTATGGCTACACCTTC	CSGLDYGYTF
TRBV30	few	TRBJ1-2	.	TGTGCCTGGAGTCTGACAGAGAGAGGGGGCTACACCTTC	CAWSLTERGGYTF
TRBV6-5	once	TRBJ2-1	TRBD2	TGTGCCAGCAGTTACCGACTAGCTGATGAGGGTGAGCAGTTCTTC	CASSYRLADEGEQFF
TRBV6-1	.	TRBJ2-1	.	TGTGCCAGCAGTGAAGCTAGCCGGGCCGCCCTAAGGAATGAGCAGTTCTTC	CASSEASRAALRNEQFF
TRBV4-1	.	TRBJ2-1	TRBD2	TGCGCCAGCAGCCCGTGGGAGGCTAGCGGGAGTCGGTACAATGAGCAGTTCTTC	CASSPWEASGSRYNEQFF
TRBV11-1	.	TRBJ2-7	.	TGTGCCAGCAGCATCGAACCTGGTACAAAGGCGTACGAGCAGTACTTC	CASSIEPGTKAYEQYF
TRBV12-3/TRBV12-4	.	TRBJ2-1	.	TGTGCCAGCAGTTTGATTGTTACCAATGAGCAGTTCTTC	CASSLIVTNEQFF
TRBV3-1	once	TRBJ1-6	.	TGTGCCAGCAGCCATCCGGCCAATTCACCCCTCCACTTT	CASSHPANSPLHF
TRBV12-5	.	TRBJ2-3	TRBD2	TGTGCTAGTGGTTTGAGCGGGAGGACAGATACGCAGTATTTT	CASGLSGRTDTQYF
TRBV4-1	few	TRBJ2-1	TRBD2	TGCGCCAGCAGCCACCCTAGCGGGGAGAATTACAATGAGCAGTTCTTC	CASSHPSGENYNEQFF
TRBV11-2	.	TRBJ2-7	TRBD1	TGTGTCAGCAGCCGGGACAGGGAATACGAGCAGTACTTC	CVSSRDREYEQYF
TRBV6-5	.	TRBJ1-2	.	TGTGCCAGCAGTTACCGTGTCGGAAACTATGGCTACACCTTC	CASSYRVGNYGYTF
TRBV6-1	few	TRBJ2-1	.	TGTGCCAGCAGGGTAGCTTTCGGGGACAATGAGCAGTTCTTC	CASRVAFGDNEQFF
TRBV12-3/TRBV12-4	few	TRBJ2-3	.	TGTGCCAGCAGGCCCCAAACAGATACGCAGTATTTT	CASRPQTDTQYF
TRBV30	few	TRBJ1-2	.	TGTGCCTGGAGTCCGGAGAACTATGGCTACACCTTC	CAWSPENYGYTF
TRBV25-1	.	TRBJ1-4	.	TGTGCCGGCAGTGGGCGGACAGTTGTTAATGAAAAACTGTTTTTT	CAGSGRTVVNEKLFF
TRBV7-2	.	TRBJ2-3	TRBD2	TGTGCCAGCAGCTTCCTGGGACTAGCGGAAGATACGCAGTATTTT	CASSFLGLAEDTQYF
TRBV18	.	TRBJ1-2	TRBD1	TGTGCCAGCTCGAGCGGGACAGGGGGCACGGACTATGGCTACACCTTC	CASSSGTGGTDYGYTF
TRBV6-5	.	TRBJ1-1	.	TGTGCCAGCACTAAGTACACTGAAGCTTTCTTT	CASTKYTEAFF
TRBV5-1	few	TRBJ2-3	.	TGCGCCAGCAGCTTGTGGGCTTTGGATACGCAGTATTTT	CASSLWALDTQYF
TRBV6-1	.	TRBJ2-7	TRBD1	TGTGCCAGCAGTGAAAAACGGACAGGGAGGTCCTACGAGCAGTACTTC	CASSEKRTGRSYEQYF
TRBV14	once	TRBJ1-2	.	TGTGCCAGCAGCCTTCCAGGGAAAAGAGACTATGGCTACACCTTC	CASSLPGKRDYGYTF
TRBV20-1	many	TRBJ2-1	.	TGCAGTGCTAGGCCGGGGAGCTCCTACAATGAGCAGTTCTTC	CSARPGSSYNEQFF
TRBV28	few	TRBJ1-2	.	TGTGCCAGCAGTTCCACGGACAGCACTAACTATGGCTACACCTTC	CASSSTDSTNYGYTF
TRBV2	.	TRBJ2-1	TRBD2	TGTGCCAGCAGTGAAGCACTTCGGGTGGAGCGGGGGACAAGAGGCCAAGAGACCCAGTTCTTC	CASSEALRVERGTRGQETQFF
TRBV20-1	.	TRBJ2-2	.	TGCAGTGCTAGAGATGCAGGGCCCGCGGGGGAGCTGTTTTTT	CSARDAGPAGELFF
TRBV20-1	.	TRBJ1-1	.	TGCAGTGCTAGAGACGCTCGAGTGTCGGGCACTGAAGCTTTCTTT	CSARDARVSGTEAFF
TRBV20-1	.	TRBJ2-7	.	TGCAGTGCTAGAGTTTCACTAGTTACTTACGAGCAGTACTTC	CSARVSLVTYEQYF
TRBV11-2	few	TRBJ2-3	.	TGTGCCAGCAGCCCATCCCGGTGGGATACGCAGTATTTT	CASSPSRWDTQYF
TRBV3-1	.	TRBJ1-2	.	TGTGCCAGCAGCCAAGATCGGGGTAGGGGTGGCTACACCTTC	CASSQDRGRGGYTF
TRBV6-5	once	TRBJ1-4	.	TGTGCCAGCAGCAACAGGGACAACCGGAAACTGTTTTTT	CASSNRDNRKLFF
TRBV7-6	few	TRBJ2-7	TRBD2	TGTGCCAGCAGCGGGGGACTAGTCTCCTACGAGCAGTACTTC	CASSGGLVSYEQYF
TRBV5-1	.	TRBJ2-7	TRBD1	TGCGCCAGCAGCATATCGGGACAGGCCGAGCAGTACTTC	CASSISGQAEQYF
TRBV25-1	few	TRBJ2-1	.	TGTGCCAGCAGTGACCCTCGGGGCAATGAGCAGTTCTTC	CASSDPRGNEQFF
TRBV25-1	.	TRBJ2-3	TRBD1	TGTGCCAGCAGTCCCCAAACTGGGACAGAGACTTACACAGATACGCAGTATTTT	CASSPQTGTETYTDTQYF
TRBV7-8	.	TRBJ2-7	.	TGTGCCAGCAGCTTTTCTCAGGGCCCTGGGGAGGCCCAGTACTTC	CASSFSQGPGEAQYF
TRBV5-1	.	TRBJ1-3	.	TGCGCCAGCAGCTTGGTTGGGGGCCAAAGCTCTGGAAACACCATATATTTT	CASSLVGGQSSGNTIYF
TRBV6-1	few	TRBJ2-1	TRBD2	TGTGCCAGCACCCGGGCGAGGACTAGCGGGGGATACAATGAGCAGTTCTTC	CASTRARTSGGYNEQFF
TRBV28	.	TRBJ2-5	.	TGTGCCAGCAGTAGAAGACGGGGGACCGGGATAGAGACCCAGTACTTC	CASSRRRGTGIETQYF
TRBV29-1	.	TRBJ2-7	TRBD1	TGCAGCGTTGAAGATTCGGAGACAGGGGTTCGTGAGCAGTACTTC	CSVEDSETGVREQYF
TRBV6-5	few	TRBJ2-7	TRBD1	TGTGCCTCTAGAGTGGGGACAGGGTTCTACGAGCAGTACTTC	CASRVGTGFYEQYF
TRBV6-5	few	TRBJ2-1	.	TGTGCCAGCAGGGAGGGACTCTCGAGCTCCTACAATGAGCAGTTCTTC	CASREGLSSSYNEQFF
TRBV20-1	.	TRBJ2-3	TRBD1	TGCAGTGCTTTCAGGACAGGGTCCGCAGATACGCAGTATTTT	CSAFRTGSADTQYF
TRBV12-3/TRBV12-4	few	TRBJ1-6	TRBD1	TGTGCCAGCAGTTTGGACAGGTTGAATTCACCCCTCCACTTT	CASSLDRLNSPLHF
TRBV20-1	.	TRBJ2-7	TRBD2	TGCAGTGCCAACCCGACTAGCGGGGGCTCCTACGAGCAGTACTTC	CSANPTSGGSYEQYF
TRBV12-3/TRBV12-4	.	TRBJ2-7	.	TGTGCCAGCAGCCCAGGGAAGAATTACGAGCAGTACTTC	CASSPGKNYEQYF
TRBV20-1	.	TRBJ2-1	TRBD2	TGCAGTGCTAGTAGCGGGGACTACTACAATGAGCAGTTCTTC	CSASSGDYYNEQFF
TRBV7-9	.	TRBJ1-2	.	TGTGCCAGCAGCTTAGTGGACGGGAAATATGGCTACACCTTC	CASSLVDGKYGYTF
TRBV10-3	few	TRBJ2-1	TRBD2	TGTGCCATCAGTCCGGGACTAGCGGGCGATGAGCAGTTCTTC	CAISPGLAGDEQFF